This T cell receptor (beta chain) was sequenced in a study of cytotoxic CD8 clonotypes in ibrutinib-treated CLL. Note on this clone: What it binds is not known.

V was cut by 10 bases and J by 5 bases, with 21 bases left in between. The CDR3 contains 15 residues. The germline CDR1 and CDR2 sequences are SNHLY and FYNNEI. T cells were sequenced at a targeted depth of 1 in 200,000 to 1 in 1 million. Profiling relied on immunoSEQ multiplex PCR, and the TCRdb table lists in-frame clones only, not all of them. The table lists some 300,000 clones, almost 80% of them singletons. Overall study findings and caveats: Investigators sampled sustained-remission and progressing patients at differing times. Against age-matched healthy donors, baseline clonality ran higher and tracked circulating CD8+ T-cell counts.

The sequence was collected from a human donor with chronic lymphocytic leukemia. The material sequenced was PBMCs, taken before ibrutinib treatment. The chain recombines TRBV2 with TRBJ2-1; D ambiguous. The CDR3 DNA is TGTGCCACCTACGAGCCAACCTCGCGGAACAATGAGCAGTTCTTC. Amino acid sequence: CATYEPTSRNNEQFF.